Listed below are T cell receptor beta chains from one sample, sequenced in a study of patients and donors after allogeneic stem cell transplantation. TCRdb reprocessed the RT-PCR reads via MiXCR and lists one record per CDR3 protein. Of about 210,000 distinct CDR3 sequences detected, around 40% appear once; the ten largest clones hold around 10%. Source material: blood, either unsorted or a sorted T cell fraction (not recorded which). These TCRs come from a human donor who was either an allogeneic HSCT recipient or a stem cell or donor lymphocyte infusion donor (not recorded which). It is not recorded whose cells these are; they may come from a transplant donor. Each CDR3 is given without its conserved first and last residue. Clone sizes are given selectively: once, few, many, or a class where the clone is expanded.

size	J	V	CDR3
few	TRBJ1-1	TRBV5-1	ASSYTGRTEAF
NA	TRBJ1-3	TRBV29-1	SVEAPGQGAAGNTIY
NA	TRBJ2-1	TRBV4-2	ASSQASVNEQF
few	TRBJ1-2	TRBV5-1	ASSPTQGGHGYT
few	TRBJ2-3	TRBV20-1	SATPGTSTDTQY
few	TRBJ2-5	TRBV5-1	ASSLDRRETQY
NA	TRBJ2-3	TRBV5-1	ASSSPRGGQADTQY
NA	TRBJ1-3	TRBV10-1	ASSGQGYFGTTGNTIY
few	TRBJ1-1	TRBV2	ASSDHRQVTEAF
NA	TRBJ2-5	TRBV29-1	SVLRGETQY
few	TRBJ2-6	TRBV25-1	ASSEGNRVSGANVLT
few	TRBJ1-1	TRBV5-1	ASKQDLNTEAF
NA	TRBJ2-7	TRBV20-1	STRGGNYEQY
NA	TRBJ1-3	TRBV7-9	ASSPMGTIY
NA	TRBJ1-1	TRBV7-8	ASSLEQLSSEAF
NA	TRBJ2-4	TRBV12-3/TRBV12-4	ASSDPSGGKN
NA	TRBJ1-2	TRBV7-8	ASSLVGGPYGYT
few	TRBJ1-2	TRBV6-5	ASSYGTSGGYT
NA	TRBJ2-3	TRBV10-2	ASRGGTDTQY
NA	TRBJ1-1	TRBV4-1	ASSQARFSSAEAF
few	TRBJ1-2	TRBV6-2/TRBV6-3	ASSYSGQFGGDDFYGYT
NA	TRBJ2-6	TRBV27	ASSLLGNGANVLT
few	TRBJ1-6	TRBV27	ASKDRRNSPLH
NA	TRBJ1-1	TRBV12-3/TRBV12-4	ASTFPGRNTEAF
NA	TRBJ2-7	TRBV20-1	SAKTAPSSYEQY
many	TRBJ1-6	TRBV7-3	ASSQGRSNSPLH
NA	TRBJ1-2	TRBV6-2/TRBV6-3	ASSALGTGTNYGYT
NA	TRBJ1-5	TRBV5-1	ASSIISGVGQPQH
NA	TRBJ2-5	TRBV10-3	AISRDGRLI
many	TRBJ1-2	TRBV5-1	ASSLAGDGYT
few	TRBJ2-3	TRBV5-6	ASSARRFSTDTQY
few	TRBJ2-2	TRBV5-1	ASSLLPGIDTGELF
NA	TRBJ1-2	TRBV15	ATSIQQGGNYGYT
few	TRBJ2-3	TRBV29-1	SYKTSGTHTQY
NA	TRBJ1-2	TRBV27	ASSSDGGLRGYT
NA	TRBJ2-3	TRBV10-3	AISEETSADTQY
few	TRBJ1-5	TRBV7-2	ASSLEIQATSNQPQH
few	TRBJ1-2	TRBV20-1	SARGRGYGYT
few	TRBJ1-2	TRBV9	ASSVGKVTANYGYT
few	TRBJ2-5	TRBV6-6	ASSYSGGPIETQY
NA	TRBJ2-3	TRBV5-1	ASGLGSTDTQY
NA	TRBJ1-6	TRBV6-5	ASSYSGQHNSPLH
NA	TRBJ2-7	TRBV5-1	ASSLSGSGTYEQY
many	TRBJ1-2	TRBV29-1	SVGDKANYGYT
NA	TRBJ2-7	TRBV12-3/TRBV12-4	ASRLGDGHYEQY
NA	TRBJ2-4	TRBV6-5	ASSYSAGLAKNIQY
NA	TRBJ2-7	TRBV27	ASSLKAPGTYEQY
NA	TRBJ1-2	TRBV4-1	ASSQDRTGTGGFYGYT
NA	TRBJ1-5	TRBV5-6	ASSFWTGARQDSNQPQH
few	TRBJ1-2	TRBV6-5	ASSSPLGGYT
few	TRBJ1-5	TRBV12-3/TRBV12-4	ASSPAGFRRPQH
few	TRBJ1-6	TRBV7-9	ASSPLAESSYNSPLH
NA	TRBJ1-3	TRBV27	ASARDRVSGNTIY
few	TRBJ1-1	TRBV20-1	SAFDRGFMNTEAF
many	TRBJ1-1	TRBV11-2	ASSQTGGNEAF
NA	TRBJ2-2	TRBV7-2	ASSRQGTPNTGELF
NA	TRBJ2-1	TRBV4-1	ASSRDRDSYNEQF
NA	TRBJ1-6	TRBV3-1	ASSHEGRRRNSPLH